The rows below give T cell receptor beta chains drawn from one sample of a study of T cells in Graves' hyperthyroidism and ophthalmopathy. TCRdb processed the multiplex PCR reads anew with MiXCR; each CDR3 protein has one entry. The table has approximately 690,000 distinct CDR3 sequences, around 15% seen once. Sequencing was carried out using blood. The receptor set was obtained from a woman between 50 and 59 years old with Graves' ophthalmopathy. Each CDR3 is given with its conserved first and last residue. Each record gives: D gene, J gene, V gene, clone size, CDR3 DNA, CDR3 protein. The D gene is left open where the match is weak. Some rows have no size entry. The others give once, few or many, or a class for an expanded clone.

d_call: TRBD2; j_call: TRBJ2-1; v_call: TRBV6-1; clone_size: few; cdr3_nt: TGTGCCAGCAAGGCTAGCGGAGGTATGGACAATGAGCAGTTCTTC; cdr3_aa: CASKASGGMDNEQFF
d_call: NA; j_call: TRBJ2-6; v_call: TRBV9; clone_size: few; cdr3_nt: TGTGCCAGCAGCGTAGCAGTTGCTGGGGCCAACGTCCTGACTTTC; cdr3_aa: CASSVAVAGANVLTF
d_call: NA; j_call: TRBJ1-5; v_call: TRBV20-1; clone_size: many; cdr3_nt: TGCAGTGCTAGTCAGGCAGATCAGCCCCAGCATTTT; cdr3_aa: CSASQADQPQHF
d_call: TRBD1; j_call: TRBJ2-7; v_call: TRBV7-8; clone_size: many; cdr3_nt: TGTGCCAGCAGCTTGACCGGGACAGGGGGCCACGAGCAGTACTTC; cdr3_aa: CASSLTGTGGHEQYF
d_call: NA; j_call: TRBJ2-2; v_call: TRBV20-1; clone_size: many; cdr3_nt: TGCAGTGCCACGACAGGACCCGGGGAGCTGTTTTTT; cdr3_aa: CSATTGPGELFF
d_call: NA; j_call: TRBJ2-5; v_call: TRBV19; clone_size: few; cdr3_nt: TGTGCCAGTACCATGGGGTTTTATTACGGTCAAGAGACCCAGTACTTC; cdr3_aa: CASTMGFYYGQETQYF
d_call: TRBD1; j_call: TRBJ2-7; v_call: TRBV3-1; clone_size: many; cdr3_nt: TGTGCCAGCAGCCTCCGGGACAGGAACTTAGAGCAGTACTTC; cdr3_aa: CASSLRDRNLEQYF
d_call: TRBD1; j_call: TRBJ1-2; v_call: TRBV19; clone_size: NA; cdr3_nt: TGTGCCAGTAGCGAACAGGGGGCGTATGATGGCTACACCTTC; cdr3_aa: CASSEQGAYDGYTF
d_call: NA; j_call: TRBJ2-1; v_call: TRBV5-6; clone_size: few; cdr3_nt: TGTGCCAGCAGCTTCATCGGGACGGGCTACAATGAGCAGTTCTTC; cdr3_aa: CASSFIGTGYNEQFF
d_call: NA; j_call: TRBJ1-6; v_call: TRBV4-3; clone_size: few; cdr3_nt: TGCGCCAGCAGCCAAGATTCAGGGGCGCCGAATTCACCCCTCCACTTT; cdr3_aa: CASSQDSGAPNSPLHF
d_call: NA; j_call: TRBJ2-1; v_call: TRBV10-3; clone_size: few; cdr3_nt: TGTGCCATCAGTGGGGATGCGTATGAGCAGTTCTTC; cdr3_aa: CAISGDAYEQFF
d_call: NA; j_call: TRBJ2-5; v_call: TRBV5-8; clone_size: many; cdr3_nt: TGTGCCAGCAGCTTTGAGCAGGAAGAGACCCAGTACTTC; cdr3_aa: CASSFEQEETQYF
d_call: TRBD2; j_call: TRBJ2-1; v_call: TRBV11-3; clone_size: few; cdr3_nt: TGTGCCAGCAGCAGGTGGGGACTAGCGGGGAGCTCCTACAATGAGCAGTTCTTC; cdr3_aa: CASSRWGLAGSSYNEQFF
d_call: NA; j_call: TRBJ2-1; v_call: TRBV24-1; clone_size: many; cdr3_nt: TGTGCCACCAGTGTCGGACCAGCTAATGAGCAGTTCTTC; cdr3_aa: CATSVGPANEQFF
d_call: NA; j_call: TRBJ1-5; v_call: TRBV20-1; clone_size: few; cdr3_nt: TGCAGTGCTAGTAGGGGGGATCAGCCCCAGCATTTT; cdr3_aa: CSASRGDQPQHF
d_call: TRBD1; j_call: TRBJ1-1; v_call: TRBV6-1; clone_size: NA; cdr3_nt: TGTGCCAGCCTGGTTGACAGGGCGAACACTGAAGCTTTCTTT; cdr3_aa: CASLVDRANTEAFF
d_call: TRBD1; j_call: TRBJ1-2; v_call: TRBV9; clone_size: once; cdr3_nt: TGTGCCAGCAGCTCCAAAGGACAGGGCGTGGATGGCTACACCTTC; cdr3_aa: CASSSKGQGVDGYTF
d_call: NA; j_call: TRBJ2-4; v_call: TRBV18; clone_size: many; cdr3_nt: TGTGCCAGCTCACCACAGGGAGCGATAGCCAAAAACATTCAGTACTTC; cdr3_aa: CASSPQGAIAKNIQYF
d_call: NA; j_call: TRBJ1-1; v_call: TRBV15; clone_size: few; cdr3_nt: TGTGCCACCAAGGAGGAGGGAATGAACACTGAAGCTTTCTTT; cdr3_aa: CATKEEGMNTEAFF
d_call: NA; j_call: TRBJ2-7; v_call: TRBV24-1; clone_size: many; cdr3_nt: TGTGCCACCAGTGCGGGTTACGAGCAGTACTTC; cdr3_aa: CATSAGYEQYF
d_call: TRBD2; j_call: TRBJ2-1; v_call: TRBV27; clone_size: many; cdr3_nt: TGTGCCAGCAGTCCAAACGCGGGACTAGCGGGAGTCTATGAGCAGTTCTTC; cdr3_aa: CASSPNAGLAGVYEQFF
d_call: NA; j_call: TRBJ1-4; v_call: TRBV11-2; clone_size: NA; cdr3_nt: TGTGCCAGCAGACCGGGACACGGTAATGAAAAACTGTTTTTT; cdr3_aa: CASRPGHGNEKLFF
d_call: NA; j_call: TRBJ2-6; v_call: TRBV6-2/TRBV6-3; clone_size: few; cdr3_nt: TGTGCCAGCAATAAACGGGACACCTCTGGGGCCAACGTCCTGACTTTC; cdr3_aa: CASNKRDTSGANVLTF
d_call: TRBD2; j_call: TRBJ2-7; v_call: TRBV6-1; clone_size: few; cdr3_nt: TGTGCCAGCTACAAGTCGCAGGGACTAGCGGGAGTACTAGAGCAGTACTTC; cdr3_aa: CASYKSQGLAGVLEQYF
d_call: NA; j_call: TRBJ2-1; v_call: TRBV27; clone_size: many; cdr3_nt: TGTGCCAGCAGTGTCGGGACGGGATACAATGAGCAGTTCTTC; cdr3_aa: CASSVGTGYNEQFF
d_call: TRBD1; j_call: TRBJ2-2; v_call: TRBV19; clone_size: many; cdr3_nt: TGTGCCAGTAGTATGGGTGAGGGGGCGCGTCCCACCGGGGAGCTGTTTTTT; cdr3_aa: CASSMGEGARPTGELFF
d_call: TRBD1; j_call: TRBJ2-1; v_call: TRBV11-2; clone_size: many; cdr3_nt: TGTGCCAGCAGCAAAGACGGGACAGGAGGGATCGAGCAGTTCTTC; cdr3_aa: CASSKDGTGGIEQFF
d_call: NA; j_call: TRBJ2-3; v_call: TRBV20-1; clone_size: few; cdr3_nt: TGCAGTGCTAAAAAATCCACAGATACGCAGTATTTT; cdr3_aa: CSAKKSTDTQYF
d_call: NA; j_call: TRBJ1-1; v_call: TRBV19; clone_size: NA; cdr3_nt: TGTGCCAGTAGTATAGTACAGGGTGAGACTGAAGCTTTCTTT; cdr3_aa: CASSIVQGETEAFF
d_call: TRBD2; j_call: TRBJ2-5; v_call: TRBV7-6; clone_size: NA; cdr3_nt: TGTGCCAGCAGCTTAGCGCGGGGGGTCCCAGAGACCCAGTACTTC; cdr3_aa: CASSLARGVPETQYF
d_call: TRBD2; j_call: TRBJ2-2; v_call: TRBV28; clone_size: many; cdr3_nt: TGTGCCAGCCGCCTTGGGACTAGCGGACCCACCGGGGAGCTGTTTTTT; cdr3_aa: CASRLGTSGPTGELFF
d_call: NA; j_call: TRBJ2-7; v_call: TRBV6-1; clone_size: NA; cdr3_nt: TGTGCCACCTCACCTGACTACGAGCAGTACTTC; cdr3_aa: CATSPDYEQYF
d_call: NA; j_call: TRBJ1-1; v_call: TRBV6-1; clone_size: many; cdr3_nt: TGTGCCAGCAATCGGGGGCCTGACACTGAAGCTTTCTTT; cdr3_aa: CASNRGPDTEAFF
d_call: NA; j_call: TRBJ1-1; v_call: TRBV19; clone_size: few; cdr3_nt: TGTGCCAGTAGTTTGGGGTTGAAGGTCACTGAAGCTTTCTTT; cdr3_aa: CASSLGLKVTEAFF
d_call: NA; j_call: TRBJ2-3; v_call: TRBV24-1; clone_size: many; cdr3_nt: TGTGCCACCCGACCCAGCGGAGGCACAGATACGCAGTATTTT; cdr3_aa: CATRPSGGTDTQYF
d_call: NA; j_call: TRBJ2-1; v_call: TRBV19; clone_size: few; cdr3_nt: TGTGCCAGTAGTATAGAAGCCGGCGAGCAGTTCTTC; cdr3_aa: CASSIEAGEQFF
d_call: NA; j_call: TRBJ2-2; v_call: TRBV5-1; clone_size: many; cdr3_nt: TGCGCCAGCAGCTTAAGCACGGCGAACACCGGGGAGCTGTTTTTT; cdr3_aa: CASSLSTANTGELFF
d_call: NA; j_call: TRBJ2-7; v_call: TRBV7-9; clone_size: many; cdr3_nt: TGTGCCAGCAGCGTTAGCCCGACGAAAGGGCCAGCCTACGAGCAGTACTTC; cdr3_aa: CASSVSPTKGPAYEQYF
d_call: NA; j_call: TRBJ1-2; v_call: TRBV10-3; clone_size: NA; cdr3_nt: TGTGCCATCAGCGAGACAGTAAACTATGGCTACACCTTC; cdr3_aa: CAISETVNYGYTF
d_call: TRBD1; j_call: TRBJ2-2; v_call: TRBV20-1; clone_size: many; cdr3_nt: TGCAGTGCTAGAGTGGGACAGGCGAACACCGGGGAGCTGTTTTTT; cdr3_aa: CSARVGQANTGELFF
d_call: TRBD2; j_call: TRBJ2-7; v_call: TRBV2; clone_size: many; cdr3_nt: TGTGCCAGCAGTGAAGGACTAGCGGTCTCCTACGAGCAGTACTTC; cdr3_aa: CASSEGLAVSYEQYF
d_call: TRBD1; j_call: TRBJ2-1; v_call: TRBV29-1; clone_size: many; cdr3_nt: TGCAGCGTGCCGGGACAGTACTACAATGAGCAGTTCTTC; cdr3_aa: CSVPGQYYNEQFF
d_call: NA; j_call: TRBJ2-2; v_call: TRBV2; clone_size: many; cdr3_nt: TGTGCCAGCAGTGCGGCGGGATCGAACACCGGGGAGCTGTTTTTT; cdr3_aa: CASSAAGSNTGELFF
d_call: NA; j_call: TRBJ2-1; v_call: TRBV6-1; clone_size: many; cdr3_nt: TGTGCCAGCAGTGACGTGGGAGGCTCCTACAATGAGCAGTTCTTC; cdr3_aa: CASSDVGGSYNEQFF